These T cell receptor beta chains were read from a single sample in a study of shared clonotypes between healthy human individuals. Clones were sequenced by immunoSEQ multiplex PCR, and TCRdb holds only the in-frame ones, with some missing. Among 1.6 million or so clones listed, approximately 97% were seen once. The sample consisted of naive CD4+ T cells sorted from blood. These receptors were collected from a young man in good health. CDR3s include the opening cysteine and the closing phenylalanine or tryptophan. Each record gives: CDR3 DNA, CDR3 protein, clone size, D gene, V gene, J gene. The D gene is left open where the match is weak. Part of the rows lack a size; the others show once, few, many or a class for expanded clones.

DNA: TGCGCCAGCAGCTTGAGTGGGGGAGGGACTGAAGCTTTCTTT
CDR3: CASSLSGGGTEAFF
size: once
D: -
V: TRBV5-1
J: TRBJ1-1

DNA: TGCGCCAGCAGTGCACTACAGGGCCGAAGCACAGATACGCAGTATTTT
CDR3: CASSALQGRSTDTQYF
size: -
D: -
V: TRBV10-1
J: TRBJ2-3

DNA: TGTGCCACCAGCAGAGACCTAGCGGGAGCTAGTTCGGAGCAGTACTTC
CDR3: CATSRDLAGASSEQYF
size: -
D: TRBD2
V: TRBV15
J: TRBJ2-7

DNA: TGTGCCAGCAGCTTATTCGAAAACTACGAGCAGTACTTC
CDR3: CASSLFENYEQYF
size: -
D: -
V: TRBV7-3
J: TRBJ2-7

DNA: TGTGCCAGCAGCCCATATTCCGGGACTAGCGGGAATGAGCAGTTCTTC
CDR3: CASSPYSGTSGNEQFF
size: -
D: TRBD2
V: TRBV9
J: TRBJ2-1

DNA: TGCGCCAGCAGCTCCGGGACAGGGTACTATGGCTACACCTTC
CDR3: CASSSGTGYYGYTF
size: -
D: TRBD1
V: TRBV5-1
J: TRBJ1-2

DNA: TGTGCCAGCTCGGGACTAGCGGGAGGGCCGAATGAGCAGTTCTTC
CDR3: CASSGLAGGPNEQFF
size: -
D: TRBD2
V: TRBV18
J: TRBJ2-1

DNA: TGTGCCAGCAGCTTAGCCTTGTACAATGAGCAGTTCTTC
CDR3: CASSLALYNEQFF
size: -
D: -
V: TRBV11-2
J: TRBJ2-1

DNA: TGTGCCTGGACTGGGGGACCGCGGAGGATAAACATTCAGTACTTC
CDR3: CAWTGGPRRINIQYF
size: -
D: -
V: TRBV30
J: TRBJ2-4

DNA: TGTGCCAGCAGCCCCACGGGACAAGCCTACGAGCAGTACTTC
CDR3: CASSPTGQAYEQYF
size: -
D: -
V: TRBV9
J: TRBJ2-7

DNA: TGTGCCAGCAGTTTTTTTGAGGGGACTCAGCCCCAGCATTTT
CDR3: CASSFFEGTQPQHF
size: -
D: -
V: TRBV28
J: TRBJ1-5

DNA: TGCGCCAGCAGCTTGGAGGCGGGGACCTACAATGAGCAGTTCTTC
CDR3: CASSLEAGTYNEQFF
size: -
D: -
V: TRBV5-1
J: TRBJ2-1

DNA: TGTGCCAGCAGTTCAAGACAGGGGTTACGCTCTGGGGCCAACGTCCTGACTTTC
CDR3: CASSSRQGLRSGANVLTF
size: -
D: TRBD1
V: TRBV7-9
J: TRBJ2-6

DNA: TGTGCCAGCTTCAGGTTTATGGGCAATGAGCAGTTCTTC
CDR3: CASFRFMGNEQFF
size: -
D: -
V: TRBV7-9
J: TRBJ2-1

DNA: TGCGCCAGCAGCCAAGTTGGGGGACAGGGAAGGGAGCAGTACTTC
CDR3: CASSQVGGQGREQYF
size: -
D: TRBD1
V: TRBV4-3
J: TRBJ2-7

DNA: TGCGCCAGCAGCCTTTGGGGGATGGCGGGGCGCACAGATACGCAGTATTTT
CDR3: CASSLWGMAGRTDTQYF
size: -
D: -
V: TRBV4-1
J: TRBJ2-3

DNA: TGCGCCAGCAGCTTGAATGGACAGGGGAACACCGGGGAGCTGTTTTTT
CDR3: CASSLNGQGNTGELFF
size: -
D: TRBD1
V: TRBV5-1
J: TRBJ2-2

DNA: TGTGCCAGCAGCTCTCGACTAGCGGGAGTAGGTACAGATACGCAGTATTTT
CDR3: CASSSRLAGVGTDTQYF
size: -
D: TRBD2
V: TRBV11-3
J: TRBJ2-3

DNA: TGTGCCAGCAGCTTCGGGACTAGCGGGAGGATAGATACGCAGTATTTT
CDR3: CASSFGTSGRIDTQYF
size: -
D: TRBD2
V: TRBV7-9
J: TRBJ2-3

DNA: TGTGCCAGCAGCCGAGCGGAGACCCAGTACTTC
CDR3: CASSRAETQYF
size: -
D: -
V: TRBV2
J: TRBJ2-5

DNA: TGTGCCAGCAGCCCAACTCCCAGTAGCGGGATATTCTACTACGAGCAGTACTTC
CDR3: CASSPTPSSGIFYYEQYF
size: -
D: TRBD2
V: TRBV9
J: TRBJ2-7

DNA: TGCGCCAGCAGCGAAACCACCTACGAGCAGTACTTC
CDR3: CASSETTYEQYF
size: -
D: -
V: TRBV5-1
J: TRBJ2-7

DNA: TGTGCCAGCAGTTTCCGAGGTTCCCCTCAGCCCCAGCATTTT
CDR3: CASSFRGSPQPQHF
size: -
D: -
V: TRBV27
J: TRBJ1-5

DNA: TGTGCCAGCTCACCATCCCCGGGTGAGACCCAGTACTTC
CDR3: CASSPSPGETQYF
size: -
D: -
V: TRBV18
J: TRBJ2-5

DNA: TGCGCCAGCGGCCGTGACAGGGGGCCGAGCACCGGGGAGCTGTTTTTT
CDR3: CASGRDRGPSTGELFF
size: -
D: TRBD1
V: TRBV5-1
J: TRBJ2-2

DNA: TGTGCCAGCAGTTTACATTCGATATCACTAGCGGGAGTCGAGCAGTACTTC
CDR3: CASSLHSISLAGVEQYF
size: -
D: TRBD2
V: TRBV27
J: TRBJ2-7